The 2 T cell receptor beta chains reported below all come from one sample, sequenced in a study of neurological immune-mediated disorders. TCRdb fed the 5' RACE reads into MiXCR, producing one record per CDR3 protein. Among about 78,000 distinct CDR3 sequences listed, about 5.2% were seen once. The specimen was PBMCs. The origin of the receptors is a woman in her 30s with multiple sclerosis.

This clonotype appeared many times. This chain uses TRBV20-1 with TRBJ2-1, with TRBD2 matching over 8 bases. Germline V lookup: CDR1 DFQATT, CDR2 SNEGSKA (reference sequence). Germline trimming cut 0 bases from V and 12 bases from J; bases unmatched to any gene: 13. CDR3 length equals 15 residues. The DNA of the CDR3 is TGCAGTGCTAGAGATCTGGCTAGCGGGTGGGTGGGGCAGTTCTTC. Translated: CSARDLASGWVGQFF.

This clonotype was detected many times. The V call is TRBV20-1, the J call TRBJ1-1; D unresolved. Trimming left V 3 bases short and J 4 bases short, with 18 bases between. The CDR3 has 15 amino acids. Germline V lookup: CDR1 DFQATT, CDR2 SNEGSKA (reference sequence). The CDR3 nucleotides are TGCAGTGCTAGCAGCGGACTAAAGATGGGCACTGAAGCTTTCTTT. Protein sequence: CSASSGLKMGTEAFF.